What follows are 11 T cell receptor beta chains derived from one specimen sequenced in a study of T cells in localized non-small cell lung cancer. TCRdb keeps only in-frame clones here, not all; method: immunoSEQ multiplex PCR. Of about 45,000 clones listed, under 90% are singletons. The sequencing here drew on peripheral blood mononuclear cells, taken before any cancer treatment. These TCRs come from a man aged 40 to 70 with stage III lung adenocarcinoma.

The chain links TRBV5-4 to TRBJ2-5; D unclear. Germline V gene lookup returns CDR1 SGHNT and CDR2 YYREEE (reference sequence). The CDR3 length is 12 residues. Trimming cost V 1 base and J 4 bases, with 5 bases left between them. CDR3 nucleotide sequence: TGTGCCAGCAGCTTGAATCTAGAGACCCAGTACTTC. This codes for CASSLNLETQYF.

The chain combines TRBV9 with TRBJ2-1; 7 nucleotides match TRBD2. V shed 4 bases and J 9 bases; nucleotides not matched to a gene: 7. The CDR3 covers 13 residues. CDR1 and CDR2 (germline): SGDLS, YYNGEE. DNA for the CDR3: TGTGCCAGCAGCCGACTAGCTTCAGGTGAGCAGTTCTTC. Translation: CASSRLASGEQFF.

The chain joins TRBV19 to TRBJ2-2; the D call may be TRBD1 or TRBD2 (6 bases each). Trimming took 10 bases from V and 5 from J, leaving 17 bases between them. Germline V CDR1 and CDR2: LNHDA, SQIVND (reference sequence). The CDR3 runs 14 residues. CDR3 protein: CATAQQGGTGELFF. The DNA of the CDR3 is TGTGCCACCGCGCAACAGGGAGGAACCGGGGAGCTGTTTTTT.

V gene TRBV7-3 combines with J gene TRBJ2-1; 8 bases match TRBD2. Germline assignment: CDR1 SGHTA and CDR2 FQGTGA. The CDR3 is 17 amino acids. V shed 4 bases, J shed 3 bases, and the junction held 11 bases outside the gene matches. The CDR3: CASSSSDPGLGYNEQFF. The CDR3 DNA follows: TGTGCCAGCAGCTCCAGTGATCCGGGACTAGGCTACAATGAGCAGTTCTTC.

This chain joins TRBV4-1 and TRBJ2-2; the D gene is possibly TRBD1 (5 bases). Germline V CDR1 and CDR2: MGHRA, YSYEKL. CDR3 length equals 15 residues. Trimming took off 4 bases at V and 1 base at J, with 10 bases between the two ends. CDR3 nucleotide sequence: TGCGCCAGCAGCCGAATAGACAGGAACACCGGGGAGCTGTTTTTT. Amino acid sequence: CASSRIDRNTGELFF.

CDR3 in amino acids: CASSLGYGPTDTQYF. CDR3 sequence (DNA): TGTGCCAGCTCACTGGGGTATGGACCCACAGATACGCAGTATTTT. This sequence joins TRBV18 and TRBJ2-3; unclear D gene. This CDR3 is built from 15 residues. The V end was cut by 4 bases, the J end by 2 bases, with 13 bases between. The germline CDR1 and CDR2 sequences are KGHSH and LQKENI.

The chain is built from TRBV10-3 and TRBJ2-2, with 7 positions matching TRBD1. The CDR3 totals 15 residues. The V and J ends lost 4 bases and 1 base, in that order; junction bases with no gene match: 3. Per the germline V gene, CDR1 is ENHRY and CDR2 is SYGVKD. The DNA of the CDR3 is TGTGCCATCAGTGGGACAGGTGGGAACACCGGGGAGCTGTTTTTT. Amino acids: CAISGTGGNTGELFF.

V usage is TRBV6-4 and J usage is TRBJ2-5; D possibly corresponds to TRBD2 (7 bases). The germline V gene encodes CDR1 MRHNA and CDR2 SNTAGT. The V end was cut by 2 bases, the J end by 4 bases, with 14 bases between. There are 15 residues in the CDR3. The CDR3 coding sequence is TGTGCCAGCAGTGACGGAACGGGGGGCGTAGAGACCCAGTACTTC. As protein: CASSDGTGGVETQYF.

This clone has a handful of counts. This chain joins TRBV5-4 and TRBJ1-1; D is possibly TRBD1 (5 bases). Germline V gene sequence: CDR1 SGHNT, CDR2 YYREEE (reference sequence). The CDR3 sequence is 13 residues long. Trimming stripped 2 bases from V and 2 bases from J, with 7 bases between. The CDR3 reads CASSFDSNTEAFF. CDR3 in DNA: TGTGCCAGCAGCTTTGACAGCAACACTGAAGCTTTCTTT. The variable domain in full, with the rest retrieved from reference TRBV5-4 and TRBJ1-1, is ETGVTQSPTHLIKTRGQQVTLRCSSQSGHNTVSWYQQALGQGPQFIFQYYREEENGRGNFPPRFSGLQFPNYSSELNVNALELDDSALYLCASSFDSNTEAFFGQGTRLTVV.

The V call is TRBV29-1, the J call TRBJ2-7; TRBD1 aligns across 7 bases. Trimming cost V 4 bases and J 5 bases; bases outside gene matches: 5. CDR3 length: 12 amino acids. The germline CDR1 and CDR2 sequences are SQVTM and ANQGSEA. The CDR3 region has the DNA TGCAGCGTTGCCCCGGACAGGAACGAGCAGTACTTC. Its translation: CSVAPDRNEQYF.

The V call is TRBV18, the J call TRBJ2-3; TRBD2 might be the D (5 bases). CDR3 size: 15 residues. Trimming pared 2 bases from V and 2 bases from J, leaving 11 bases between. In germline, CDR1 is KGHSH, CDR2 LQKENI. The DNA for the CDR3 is TGTGCCAGCTCACCAGCCCGGACTTCCACAGATACGCAGTATTTT. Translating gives CASSPARTSTDTQYF.